Here is one T cell receptor (beta chain) with its context. The antigen is not known. The method was immunoSEQ multiplex PCR; TCRdb's version includes in-frame clones alone and lacks a portion of them. The table includes 25,000 to 35,000 clones, more than 80% detected once. The germline V gene has CDR1 MDHEN and CDR2 SYDVKM. The CDR3 has 15 residues. J was trimmed by 4 bases and V by 7 bases; bases with no gene match: 8. This specimen comes from a study of T cells in tuberculosis. Study-wide context: A South African cohort included IGRA-negative adolescents, latently infected IGRA-positive adolescents and adults with active tuberculosis. General study findings and limits: Active tuberculosis alpha repertoires lay closer to GMM-specific TCRs than controls'.

This clonotype was obtained from a donor between 10 and 35 years old with latent tuberculosis or without tuberculosis infection. Material: PBMCs. The chain links TRBV28 to TRBJ1-4; 8 bases line up with TRBD1. The CDR3 spells CASKSPGQVNEKLFF. CDR3 sequence (DNA): TGTGCCAGCAAAAGTCCGGGACAGGTTAATGAAAAACTGTTTTTT. The whole variable domain, filled in from reference TRBV28 and TRBJ1-4, reads DVKVTQSSRYLVKRTGEKVFLECVQDMDHENMFWYRQDPGLGLRLIYFSYDVKMKEKGDIPEGYSVSREKKERFSLILESASTNQTSMYLCASKSPGQVNEKLFFGSGTQLSVL.